This TCR beta chain was retrieved from a study of blood T cell repertoires in COVID-19. This clone was picked up one time. The method was immunoSEQ multiplex PCR; TCRdb's version includes in-frame clones alone and lacks a portion of them. In the table there are 120,000 to 150,000 clones, 70% to 90% of which are singletons. This clonotype was obtained from a woman in her forties with active or convalescent COVID-19. The material sequenced was peripheral blood.

CDR3 sequence: CASSLAAGGLTDTQYF. DNA for the CDR3: TGCGCCAGCAGCTTGGCCGCAGGGGGCCTCACAGATACGCAGTATTTT. The chain uses TRBV5-1 and TRBJ2-3; 8 bases are shared with TRBD1. The V gene's germline CDR1 is SGHRS and CDR2 YFSETQ. The CDR3 totals 16 residues. Unmatched junction bases numbered 5, after V lost 0 bases and J lost 2 bases.